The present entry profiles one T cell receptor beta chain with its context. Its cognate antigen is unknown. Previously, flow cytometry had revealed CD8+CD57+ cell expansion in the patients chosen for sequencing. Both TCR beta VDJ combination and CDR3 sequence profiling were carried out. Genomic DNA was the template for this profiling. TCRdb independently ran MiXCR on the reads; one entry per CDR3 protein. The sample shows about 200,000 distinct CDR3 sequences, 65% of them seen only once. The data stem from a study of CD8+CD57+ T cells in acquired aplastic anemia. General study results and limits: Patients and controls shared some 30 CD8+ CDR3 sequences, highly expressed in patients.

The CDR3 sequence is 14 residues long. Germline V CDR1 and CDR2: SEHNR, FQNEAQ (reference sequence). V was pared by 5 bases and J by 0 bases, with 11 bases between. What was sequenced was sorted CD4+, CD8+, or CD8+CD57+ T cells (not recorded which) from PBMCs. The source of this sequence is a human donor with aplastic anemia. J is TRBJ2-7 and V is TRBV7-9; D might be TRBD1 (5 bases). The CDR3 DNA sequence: TGTGCCAGCAGCCTAGGACACGCCTCCTACGAGCAGTACTTC. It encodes CASSLGHASYEQYF.